This TCR beta chain is drawn from a study of blood T cell repertoires in COVID-19. CDR3 length equals 14 residues. Trimming shortened V by 5 bases and J by 4 bases, and 15 bases separated the two germline ends. The V gene's germline CDR1 is MDHEN and CDR2 SYDVKM. Clones were sequenced by immunoSEQ multiplex PCR, and TCRdb holds only the in-frame ones, with some missing. This sample has 99,000 or so clones, with roughly 90% found just once. The chain carries TRBV28 and TRBJ2-7; tentatively, D is TRBD2 (6 bases). The sequenced material came from peripheral blood. The clonotype comes from a human donor in a cohort sampled during active COVID-19. For the CDR3, the DNA is TGTGCCAGCAGTGCGGGTAGCGGCTATTACGAGCAGTACTTC. Its translation: CASSAGSGYYEQYF.